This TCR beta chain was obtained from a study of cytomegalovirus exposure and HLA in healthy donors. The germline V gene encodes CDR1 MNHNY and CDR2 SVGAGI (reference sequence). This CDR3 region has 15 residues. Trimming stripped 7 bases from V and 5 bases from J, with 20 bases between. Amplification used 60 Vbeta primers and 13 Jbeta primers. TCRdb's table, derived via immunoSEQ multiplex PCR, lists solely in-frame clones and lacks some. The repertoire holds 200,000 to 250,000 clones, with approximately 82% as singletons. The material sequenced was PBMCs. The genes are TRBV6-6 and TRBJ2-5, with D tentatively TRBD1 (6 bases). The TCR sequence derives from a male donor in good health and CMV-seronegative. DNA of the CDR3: TGTGCCAGCACAAAAGGAGGCAGGGGTTTTGAGACCCAGTACTTC. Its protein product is CASTKGGRGFETQYF.